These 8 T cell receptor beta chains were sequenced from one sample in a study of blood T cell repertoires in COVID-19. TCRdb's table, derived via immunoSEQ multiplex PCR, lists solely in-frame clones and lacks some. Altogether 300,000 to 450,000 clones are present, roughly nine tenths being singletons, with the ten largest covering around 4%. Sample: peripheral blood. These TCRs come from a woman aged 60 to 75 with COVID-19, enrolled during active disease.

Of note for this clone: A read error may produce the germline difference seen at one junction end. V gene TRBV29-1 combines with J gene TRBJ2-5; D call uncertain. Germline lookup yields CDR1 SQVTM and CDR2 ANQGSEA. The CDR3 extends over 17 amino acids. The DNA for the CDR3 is TGCAGCGTCGAAGGTCGTGCAGCGATGTGGCTTCAAGAGACCCAGTACTTC. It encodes CSVEGRAAMWLQETQYF.

The CDR3 is CASSPMDTSSYEQYF. CDR3 nucleotide sequence: TGTGCCAGCTCACCAATGGACACGAGCTCCTACGAGCAGTACTTC. The J gene is TRBJ2-7, the V gene TRBV18; D is perhaps TRBD1 (5 bases). V was clipped by 2 bases and J by 0 bases, with 11 bases between them. This CDR3 has 15 residues. Germline assignment: CDR1 KGHSH and CDR2 LQKENI. The full variable domain, completed using reference TRBV18 and TRBJ2-7, is NAGVMQNPRHLVRRRGQEARLRCSPMKGHSHVYWYRQLPEEGLKFMVYLQKENIIDESGMPKERFSAEFPKEGPSILRIQQVVRGDSAAYFCASSPMDTSSYEQYFGPGTRLTVT.

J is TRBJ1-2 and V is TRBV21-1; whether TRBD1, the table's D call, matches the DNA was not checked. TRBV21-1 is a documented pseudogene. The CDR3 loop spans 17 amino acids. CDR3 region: CASSTASKGGFGYGYTF. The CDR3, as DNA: TGTGCCAGCAGCACCGCGTCTAAAGGGGGTTTTGGCTATGGCTACACCTTC.

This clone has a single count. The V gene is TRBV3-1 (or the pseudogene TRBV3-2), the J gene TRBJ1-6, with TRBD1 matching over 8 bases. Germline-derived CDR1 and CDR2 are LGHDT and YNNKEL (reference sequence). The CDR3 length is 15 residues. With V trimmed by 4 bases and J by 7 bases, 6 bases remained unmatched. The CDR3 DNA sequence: TGTGCCAGCAGCCGCCGGACAGGGACCAATTCACCCCTCCACTTT. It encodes CASSRRTGTNSPLHF.

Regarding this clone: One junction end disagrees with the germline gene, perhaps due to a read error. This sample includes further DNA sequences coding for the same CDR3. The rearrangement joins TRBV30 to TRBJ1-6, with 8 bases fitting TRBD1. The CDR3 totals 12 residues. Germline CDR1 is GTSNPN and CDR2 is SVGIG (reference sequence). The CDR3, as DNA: TGTGCCTGGAGACAGGGGGATTCACCCCTCCATTTT. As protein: CAWRQGDSPLHF.

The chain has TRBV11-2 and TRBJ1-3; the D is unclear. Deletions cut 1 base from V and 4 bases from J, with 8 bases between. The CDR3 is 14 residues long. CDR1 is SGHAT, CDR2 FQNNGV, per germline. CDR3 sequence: CASSLVGEGNTIYF. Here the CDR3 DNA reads TGTGCCAGCAGCTTAGTTGGGGAGGGAAACACCATATATTTT.

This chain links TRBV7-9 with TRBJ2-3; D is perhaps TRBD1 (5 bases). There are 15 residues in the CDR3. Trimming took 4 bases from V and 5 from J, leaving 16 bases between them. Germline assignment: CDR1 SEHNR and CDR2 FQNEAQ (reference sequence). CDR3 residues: CASSSTAEQVDTQYF. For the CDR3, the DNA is TGTGCCAGCAGCTCGACAGCCGAGCAGGTAGATACGCAGTATTTT.

The CDR3 sequence is CSVGASNQPQHF. CDR3 in DNA: TGCAGCGTTGGAGCTAGCAATCAGCCCCAGCATTTT. The genes are TRBV29-1 and TRBJ1-5; the D is unclear. CDR1 and CDR2 from the germline V gene are SQVTM and ANQGSEA. The germline V and J ends were trimmed by 4 bases and 0 bases, with 4 bases remaining between them. The CDR3 has 12 amino acids.